This T cell receptor (beta chain) comes out of a study of metastatic and nonmetastatic thyroid tumors. The overall study: It was across blood and tumor or nodule tissue from malignant and benign thyroid patients that repertoires were compared.

Notes on the study in general: When malignant thyroid tumors were compared with benign nodules, TCR beta diversity was reportedly significantly higher in the malignant tumors. This held in both blood and tumor samples.

TCRdb re-analyzed the PCR reads using MiXCR. Here the sample spans more than 40,000 clones, 15% to 20% being singletons. The CDR3 runs to 14 residues. V lost 8 bases and J 1 base, leaving 14 bases between the germline ends. In germline, CDR1 is MDHEN, CDR2 SYDVKM. Nobody among the patients had been given any treatment before thyroid surgery. This clone was seen repeatedly, ten times or more. The antigen remains undetermined. The chain joins TRBV28 to TRBJ2-5; TRBD2 might be the D (5 bases). The TCR comes from a female donor with papillary thyroid cancer or a benign thyroid nodule (not recorded which). Some clones in this sample may be carry-over from other donors' samples. Material for sequencing was blood. CDR3 in amino acids: CASVGAALQETQYF. The CDR3 DNA sequence: TGTGCCAGCGTGGGAGCCGCGCTCCAAGAGACCCAGTACTTC.